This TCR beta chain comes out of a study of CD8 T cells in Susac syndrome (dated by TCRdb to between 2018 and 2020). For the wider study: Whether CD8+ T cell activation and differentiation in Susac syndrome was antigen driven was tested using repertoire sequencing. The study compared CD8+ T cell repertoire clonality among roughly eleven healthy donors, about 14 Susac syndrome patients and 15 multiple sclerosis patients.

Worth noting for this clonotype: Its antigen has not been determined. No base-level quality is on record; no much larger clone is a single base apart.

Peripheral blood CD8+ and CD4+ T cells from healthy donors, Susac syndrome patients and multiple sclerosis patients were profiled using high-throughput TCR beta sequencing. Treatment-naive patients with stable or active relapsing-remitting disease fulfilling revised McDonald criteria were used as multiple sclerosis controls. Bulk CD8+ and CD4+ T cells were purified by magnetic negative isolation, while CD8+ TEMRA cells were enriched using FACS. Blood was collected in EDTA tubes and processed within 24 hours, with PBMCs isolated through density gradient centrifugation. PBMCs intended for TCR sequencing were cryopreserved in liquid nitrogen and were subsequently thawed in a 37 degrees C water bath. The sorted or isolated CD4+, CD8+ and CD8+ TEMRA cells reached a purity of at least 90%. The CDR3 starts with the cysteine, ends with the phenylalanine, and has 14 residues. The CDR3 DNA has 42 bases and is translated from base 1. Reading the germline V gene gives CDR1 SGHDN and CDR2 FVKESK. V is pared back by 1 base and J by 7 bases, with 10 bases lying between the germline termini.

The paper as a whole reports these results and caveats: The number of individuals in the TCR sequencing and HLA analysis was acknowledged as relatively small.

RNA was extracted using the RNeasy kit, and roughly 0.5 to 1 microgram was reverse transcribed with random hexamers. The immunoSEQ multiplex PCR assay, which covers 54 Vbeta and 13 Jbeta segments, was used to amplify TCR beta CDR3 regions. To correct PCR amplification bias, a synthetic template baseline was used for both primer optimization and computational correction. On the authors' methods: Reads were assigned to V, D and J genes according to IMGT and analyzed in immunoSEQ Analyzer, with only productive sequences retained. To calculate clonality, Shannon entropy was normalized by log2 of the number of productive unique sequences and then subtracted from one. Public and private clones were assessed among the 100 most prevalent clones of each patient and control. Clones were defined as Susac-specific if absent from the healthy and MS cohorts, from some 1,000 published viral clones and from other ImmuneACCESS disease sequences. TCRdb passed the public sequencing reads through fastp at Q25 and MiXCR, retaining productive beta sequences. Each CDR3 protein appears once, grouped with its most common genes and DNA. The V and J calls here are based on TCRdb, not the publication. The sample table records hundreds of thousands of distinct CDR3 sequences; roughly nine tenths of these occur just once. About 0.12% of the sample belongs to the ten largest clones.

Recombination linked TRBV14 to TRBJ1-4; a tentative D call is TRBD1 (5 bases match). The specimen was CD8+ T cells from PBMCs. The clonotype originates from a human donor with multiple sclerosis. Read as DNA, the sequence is TGTGCCAGCAGCCAAGGGGGGTACGGTGAAAAACTGTTTTTT. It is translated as CASSQGGYGEKLFF.